The 24 T cell receptor beta chains reported below all come from one sample, sequenced in a study of post-analysis software for immune sequencing data. Libraries were made from TCR beta cDNA, and they carried unique molecular identifiers. TCRdb called the PCR reads again in MiXCR, with one record for every CDR3 protein. Among about 260,000 distinct CDR3 sequences, 36% were seen once, and the ten largest hold around 5.2%. Overall study results and limits: Comparison of patients with controls showed about 5 TRBV segments more frequent in patients, TRBV5-6, TRBV5-1 and TRBV20-1 among them.

For these receptors, no antigen is known. Sequenced input: blood. These TCRs come from a girl aged 10 to 17 with multiple sclerosis.

Of note for this clonotype: A clone one base away is much larger, so this may be a read error. This sequence joins TRBV20-1 and TRBJ2-1, with D possibly TRBD1 on 6 matching bases. The J call may be faulty, since TRBJ2-7 better matches the DNA end. CDR3 size: 11 residues. Germline assignment: CDR1 DFQATT and CDR2 SNEGSKA (reference sequence). The CDR3 sequence: CSAGQNNEQYF. In DNA form, the CDR3 reads TGCAGTGCCGGACAGAACAATGAGCAGTACTTC.

This clonotype was seen only a few times. The CDR3 DNA is TGTGCCAGCAGCCAAGACGCCCGGGGGGGCTACAATGAGCAGTTCTTC. It encodes CASSQDARGGYNEQFF. This sequence joins TRBV3-1 and TRBJ2-1; TRBD2 matches at 8 bases. Germline V gives CDR1 LGHDT, CDR2 YNNKEL (reference sequence). The junction had 4 bases not matched to a gene; V was cut back by 0 bases and J by 3 bases. The CDR3 runs to 16 residues.

This clonotype has a count of ten or more. CDR3 DNA sequence: TGCAGCGTTGGGGGACAGGGGGCAGGAGATACGCAGTATTTT. Translation gives CSVGGQGAGDTQYF. This sequence joins TRBV29-1 and TRBJ2-3; 12 bases line up with TRBD1. With V trimmed by 4 bases and J by 5 bases, 4 bases remained unmatched. The CDR3 runs to 14 residues. Germline V gives CDR1 SQVTM, CDR2 ANQGSEA.

The genes are TRBV3-1 and TRBJ2-7, with a possible D match to TRBD2 (5 bases). CDR3 length: 17 residues. The V gene's germline CDR1 is LGHDT and CDR2 YNNKEL (reference sequence). V gave up 0 bases and J gave up 7 bases, with 22 bases separating them. CDR3 region: CASSQERLIGKTSEQYF. The DNA of the CDR3 is TGTGCCAGCAGCCAAGAAAGGCTCATCGGCAAAACTAGTGAGCAGTACTTC.

This clonotype was found many times. The CDR3 sequence is CASSPITDTQYF. Written as DNA, the CDR3 is TGTGCCAGCAGCCCGATCACAGATACGCAGTATTTT. The V call is TRBV11-2, the J call TRBJ2-3; D ambiguous. V was trimmed by 5 bases and J by 2 bases, leaving 5 bases between them. CDR3 length: 12 residues. Germline values: CDR1 SGHAT, CDR2 FQNNGV.

The rearrangement joins TRBV5-4 to TRBJ2-1, with 15 bases lining up with TRBD2. After removal of 4 bases from V and 5 bases from J, the junction contained 4 bases not matched to a gene. Germline loops: CDR1 SGHNT, CDR2 YYREEE (reference sequence). This CDR3 is built from 16 residues. The CDR3, as DNA: TGTGCCAGCAGCGGGACTAGCGGGGGGCCCAACAATGAGCAGTTCTTC. Translating it yields CASSGTSGGPNNEQFF. The full variable domain, in which reference TRBV5-4 and TRBJ2-1 provide the parts outside the CDR3, is ETGVTQSPTHLIKTRGQQVTLRCSSQSGHNTVSWYQQALGQGPQFIFQYYREEENGRGNFPPRFSGLQFPNYSSELNVNALELDDSALYLCASSGTSGGPNNEQFFGPGTRLTVL.

The chain carries TRBV10-3 and TRBJ2-1; D is uncertain. This CDR3 comprises 11 residues. Looked up from germline, CDR1 is ENHRY and CDR2 is SYGVKD. Trimming left V 8 bases short and J 1 base short, with 3 bases between. The CDR3: CAISSYNEQFF. DNA for the CDR3: TGTGCCATCTCTTCCTACAATGAGCAGTTCTTC.

The chain joins TRBV10-3 to TRBJ2-2; the D gene is possibly TRBD2 (5 bases). The CDR3 is 15 residues long. The ends were cut back, 0 bases at V and 4 bases at J, with 9 bases in the middle. The V gene's germline CDR1 is ENHRY and CDR2 SYGVKD. The CDR3 DNA follows: TGTGCCATCAGTGAGTCGGCTAGCTTCACCGGGGAGCTGTTTTTT. This translates into CAISESASFTGELFF.

On this clonotype itself: This could be a read error, since a much larger clone is one nucleotide away. This rearrangement joins TRBV27 to TRBJ2-1; no reliable D call. Germline loops: CDR1 MNHEY, CDR2 SMNVEV (reference sequence). The CDR3 spans 13 residues. The V end lost 4 bases, the J end lost 13 bases, and 17 bases lay between the germline ends. The CDR3 sequence: CASSSPSVETQFF. The CDR3 DNA follows: TGTGCCAGCAGTTCCCCCTCGGTGGAGACCCAGTTCTTC.

The CDR3 region is CATSRAGTMKGIRDTQYF. The CDR3 region has the DNA TGTGCCACCAGCAGAGCGGGGACTATGAAGGGGATTCGCGATACGCAGTATTTT. The chain links TRBV15 to TRBJ2-3, with TRBD2 identical over 7 bases. Germline CDR1 LNHNV, CDR2 YYDKDF (reference sequence). The CDR3 covers 18 residues. The V and J ends lost 1 base and 6 bases, in that order; junction bases with no gene match: 16.

About this clonotype itself: A single base separates this from a much larger clone, so it may be a read error. The chain recombines TRBV5-5 with TRBJ2-5, with D uncertain. The assigned J gene may be wrong: the sequence end matches TRBJ2-1 better. Germline V lookup: CDR1 SGHKS, CDR2 YYEKEE (reference sequence). The CDR3 loop spans 15 amino acids. CDR3 protein: CASSLLVRIQETQFF. CDR3 nucleotides: TGTGCCAGCAGCTTGCTTGTCAGGATCCAAGAGACCCAGTTCTTC.

This clonotype has just a few counts. The junction and the germline gene differ at one end; a read error may be behind it. The gene calls are TRBV7-9 and TRBJ1-6, with a tentative D call TRBD1 (6 bases). The CDR3 length is 14 residues. Germline assignment: CDR1 SEHNR and CDR2 FQNEAQ (reference sequence). The CDR3 here is CASNRGRGNSPPHF. In nucleotides, the CDR3 is TGTGCCAGCAACCGCGGCAGGGGTAATTCACCCCCCCACTTT.

On this clonotype itself: Germline is not matched at one junction end, which may reflect a read error. This chain connects TRBV5-1 to TRBJ2-1; 8 bases map to TRBD2. This CDR3 has 16 amino acids. Germline lookup yields CDR1 SGHRS and CDR2 YFSETQ. The DNA of the CDR3 is TGCGCCGGCAGCGGGGAACGGGGGGGCCTCAACAATGAGCAGTTCTTC. Its protein product is CAGSGERGGLNNEQFF.

This clonotype was recorded many times. For the CDR3, the DNA is TGTGCCAGCAGCGATGTTCGTGGGGGTAGGTCCTACAATGAGCAGTTCTTC. It yields the protein CASSDVRGGRSYNEQFF. The chain carries TRBV6-1 and TRBJ2-1; the D call may be TRBD1 or TRBD2 (5 bases each). Germline assignment: CDR1 MNHNS and CDR2 SASEGT. The CDR3 extends over 17 amino acids. V shed 6 bases and J shed 1 base, with 19 bases lying between them.

J is TRBJ2-7 and V is TRBV11-2; D is undetermined. Trimming removed 8 bases at V and 4 bases at J, with 24 bases between. The CDR3 extends over 16 amino acids. CDR1 is SGHAT and CDR2 is FQNNGV in the germline V gene. CDR3 coding DNA: TGTGCCAGCCCTTTCCCAACAGCCCGACGTTGTTACGAGCAGTACTTC. It encodes CASPFPTARRCYEQYF.

A note on this clonotype: This may stem from a read error, because a much larger clone lies one nucleotide away. V usage is TRBV7-9 and J usage is TRBJ2-6; D possibly matches TRBD1 or TRBD2 (5 bases each). CDR1 is SEHNR and CDR2 is FQNEAQ in the germline V gene (reference sequence). The CDR3 consists of 18 residues. In nucleotides, the CDR3 is TGTGCCAGCAGCTCACCAACCAATCGGGGCTCTAGGGCCAACGTCCTGACTTTC. Amino acid sequence: CASSSPTNRGSRANVLTF.

This clonotype showed up just once. At one of its ends the junction is not consistent with the germline gene, which may arise from a read error. The V gene is TRBV7-9, the J gene TRBJ1-5; perhaps TRBD1 as D (6 bases). The CDR3 is 15 residues long. CDR1 and CDR2 (germline): SEHNR, FQNEAQ (reference sequence). The CDR3 DNA follows: TGTGCCAACAGCTTAGAGGGCAGGGGCAATCAGCTCCAGCATTTT. Protein sequence: CANSLEGRGNQLQHF.

This chain links TRBV15 with TRBJ1-2; D is undetermined. The CDR3 is 14 amino acids. The V end was cut by 0 bases, the J end by 4 bases, with 9 bases between. Germline assignment: CDR1 LNHNV and CDR2 YYDKDF (reference sequence). The CDR3 here is CATSRDRAVYGYTF. The CDR3, as DNA: TGTGCCACCAGCAGAGATAGGGCCGTCTATGGCTACACCTTC.

A note on this clonotype: Compared with germline, one end of the junction differs, possibly owing to a read error. The CDR3 is CASSVAGGWETQYF. CDR3 coding DNA: TGTGCCAGCAGCGTAGCGGGGGGATGGGAGACCCAGTACTTC. The rearrangement links TRBV7-2 to TRBJ2-5, with 10 bases fitting TRBD2. CDR1 and CDR2 (germline): SGHTA, FQGNSA. This CDR3 has 14 amino acids.

This clonotype was found many times. This chain uses TRBV7-3 with TRBJ2-4, with unresolved D. Germline values: CDR1 SGHTA, CDR2 FQGTGA. This CDR3 contains 13 residues. Trimming left V 0 bases short and J 3 bases short, with 3 bases between. CDR3 DNA: TGTGCCAGCAGCTTAACGGGCAAAAACATTCAGTACTTC. Its translation: CASSLTGKNIQYF.

Only a few counts were recorded for this clonotype. The chain employs TRBV15 and TRBJ1-1; the D gene is possibly TRBD1 (5 bases). The CDR3 runs 15 residues. Trimming cost V 0 bases and J 0 bases, with 8 bases left between them. Germline V gene data show CDR1 as LNHNV and CDR2 as YYDKDF (reference sequence). The CDR3 DNA sequence: TGTGCCACCAGCAGAGAGAAGGGGCTGAACACTGAAGCTTTCTTT. Translation gives CATSREKGLNTEAFF. The whole variable domain, remainder taken from reference TRBV15 and TRBJ1-1, is DAMVIQNPRYQVTQFGKPVTLSCSQTLNHNVMYWYQQKSSQAPKLLFHYYDKDFNNEADTPDNFQSRRPNTSFCFLDIRSPGLGDTAMYLCATSREKGLNTEAFFGQGTRLTVV.

This clonotype came up many times. The V and J genes are TRBV5-6 and TRBJ2-5; 9 nucleotides line up with TRBD1. Germline V gene lookup returns CDR1 SGHDT and CDR2 YYEEEE. Unmatched junction bases numbered 6, after V lost 4 bases and J lost 5 bases. This CDR3 contains 14 residues. CDR3 region: CASSAGQGRETQYF. In DNA form, the CDR3 reads TGTGCCAGCAGCGCGGGACAGGGCAGGGAGACCCAGTACTTC.

In regard to this clonotype: A much larger clone lies a single base off, so this may be a read error. The V and J genes are TRBV12-3 or TRBV12-4 and TRBJ2-5; D might be TRBD2 (5 bases). V was cut by 7 bases and J by 11 bases, with 11 bases left in between. This CDR3 contains 10 residues. The DNA for the CDR3 is TGTGCCAGCATGGCGGGTGAGCAGTACTTC. Amino acid sequence: CASMAGEQYF.

The rearrangement links TRBV7-6 to TRBJ1-4; 11 nucleotides align to TRBD1. The junction had 1 base not matched to a gene; V was cut back by 5 bases and J by 5 bases. Germline-derived CDR1 and CDR2 are SGHVS and FNYEAQ. The CDR3 contains 14 residues. CDR3 sequence (DNA): TGTGCCAGCAGCAGGGACAGGGGGAATGAAAAACTGTTTTTT. Residues: CASSRDRGNEKLFF.